One sample yielded the 3 T cell receptor beta chains listed below, sequenced in a study of cytomegalovirus exposure and HLA in healthy donors. The PCR had 60 Vbeta and 13 Jbeta primers. TCRdb's copy holds only in-frame clones and misses some; the assay was immunoSEQ multiplex PCR. This table holds 130,000 to 150,000 clones, about 80% found once. Sequencing was done on a sample of PBMCs. The source is a man in his forties in good health and CMV-seronegative.

The chain links TRBV28 to TRBJ1-3; tentative D call: TRBD1 (6 bases). This CDR3 is 13 amino acids long. Germline loops: CDR1 MDHEN, CDR2 SYDVKM. V lost 7 bases and J 3 bases, leaving 10 bases between the germline ends. The CDR3 DNA is TGTGCCAGCACCGAAGGGGGTGGAAACACCATATATTTT. Amino acid sequence: CASTEGGGNTIYF.

The chain joins TRBV9 to TRBJ1-5; D might be TRBD1 (5 bases). V shed 3 bases and J shed 6 bases, with 13 bases lying between them. This CDR3 is built from 14 residues. The germline CDR1 and CDR2 sequences are SGDLS and YYNGEE. In DNA form, the CDR3 reads TGTGCCAGCAGCGCGGGGGGGGGACGTCAGCCCCAGCATTTT. It specifies CASSAGGGRQPQHF.

V is TRBV7-3 and J is TRBJ2-5, with a possible D match to TRBD2 (6 bases). The V gene lost 2 bases and the J gene lost 5 bases, with 15 bases spanning the gap. CDR3 length: 15 amino acids. Germline V gene lookup returns CDR1 SGHTA and CDR2 FQGTGA. CDR3 amino acids: CASSLFGGSEETQYF. The CDR3 DNA is TGTGCCAGCAGCTTATTTGGGGGGAGCGAGGAGACCCAGTACTTC.